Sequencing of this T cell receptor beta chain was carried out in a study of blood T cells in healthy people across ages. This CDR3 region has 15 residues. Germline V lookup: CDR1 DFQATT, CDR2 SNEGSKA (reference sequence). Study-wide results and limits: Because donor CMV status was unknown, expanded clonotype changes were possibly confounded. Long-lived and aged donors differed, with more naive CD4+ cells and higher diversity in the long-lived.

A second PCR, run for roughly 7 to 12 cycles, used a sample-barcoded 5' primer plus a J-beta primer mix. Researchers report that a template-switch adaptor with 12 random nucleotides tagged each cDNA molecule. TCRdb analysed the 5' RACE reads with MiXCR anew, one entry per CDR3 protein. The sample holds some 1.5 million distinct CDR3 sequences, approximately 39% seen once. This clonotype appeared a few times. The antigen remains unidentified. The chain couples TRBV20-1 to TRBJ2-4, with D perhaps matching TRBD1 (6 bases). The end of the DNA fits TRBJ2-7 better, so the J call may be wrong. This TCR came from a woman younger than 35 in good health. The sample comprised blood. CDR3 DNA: TGCAGTGCTTCAGAAACACAGGGCTGGGCGCTCGAGCAGTACTTC. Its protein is CSASETQGWALEQYF.